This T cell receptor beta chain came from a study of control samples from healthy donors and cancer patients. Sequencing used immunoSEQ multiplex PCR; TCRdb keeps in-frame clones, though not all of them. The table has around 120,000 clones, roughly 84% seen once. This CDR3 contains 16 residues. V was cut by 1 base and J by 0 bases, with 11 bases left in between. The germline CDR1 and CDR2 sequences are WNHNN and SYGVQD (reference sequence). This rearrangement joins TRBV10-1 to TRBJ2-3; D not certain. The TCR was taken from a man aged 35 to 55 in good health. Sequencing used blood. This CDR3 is CASSEFPYTSTDTQYF. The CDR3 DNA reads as TGCGCCAGCAGTGAGTTCCCCTACACTAGCACAGATACGCAGTATTTT.